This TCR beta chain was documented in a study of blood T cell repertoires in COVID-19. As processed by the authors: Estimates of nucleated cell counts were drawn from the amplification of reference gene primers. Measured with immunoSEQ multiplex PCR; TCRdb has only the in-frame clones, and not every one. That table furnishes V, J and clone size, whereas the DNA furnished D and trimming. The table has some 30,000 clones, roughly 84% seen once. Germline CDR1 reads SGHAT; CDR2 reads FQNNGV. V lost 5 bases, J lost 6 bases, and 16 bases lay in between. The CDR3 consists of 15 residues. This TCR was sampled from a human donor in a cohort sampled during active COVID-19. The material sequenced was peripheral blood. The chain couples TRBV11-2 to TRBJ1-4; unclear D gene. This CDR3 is CASSKSGRQYEKLFF. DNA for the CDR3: TGTGCCAGCAGCAAAAGTGGGAGGCAGTATGAAAAACTGTTTTTT.